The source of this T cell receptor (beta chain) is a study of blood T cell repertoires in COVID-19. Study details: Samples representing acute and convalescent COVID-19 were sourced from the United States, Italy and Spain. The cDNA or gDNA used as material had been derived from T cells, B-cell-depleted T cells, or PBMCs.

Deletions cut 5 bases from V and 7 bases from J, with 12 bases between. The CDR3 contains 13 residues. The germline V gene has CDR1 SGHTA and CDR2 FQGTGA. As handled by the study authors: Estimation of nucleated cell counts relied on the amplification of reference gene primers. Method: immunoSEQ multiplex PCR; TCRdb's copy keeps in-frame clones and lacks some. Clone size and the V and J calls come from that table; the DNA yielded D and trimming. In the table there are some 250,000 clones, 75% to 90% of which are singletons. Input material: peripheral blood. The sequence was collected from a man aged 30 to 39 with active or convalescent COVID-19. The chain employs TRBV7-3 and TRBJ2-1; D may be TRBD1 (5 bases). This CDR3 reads CASSADRKNEQFF. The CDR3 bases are TGTGCCAGCAGCGCCGACAGAAAGAATGAGCAGTTCTTC.